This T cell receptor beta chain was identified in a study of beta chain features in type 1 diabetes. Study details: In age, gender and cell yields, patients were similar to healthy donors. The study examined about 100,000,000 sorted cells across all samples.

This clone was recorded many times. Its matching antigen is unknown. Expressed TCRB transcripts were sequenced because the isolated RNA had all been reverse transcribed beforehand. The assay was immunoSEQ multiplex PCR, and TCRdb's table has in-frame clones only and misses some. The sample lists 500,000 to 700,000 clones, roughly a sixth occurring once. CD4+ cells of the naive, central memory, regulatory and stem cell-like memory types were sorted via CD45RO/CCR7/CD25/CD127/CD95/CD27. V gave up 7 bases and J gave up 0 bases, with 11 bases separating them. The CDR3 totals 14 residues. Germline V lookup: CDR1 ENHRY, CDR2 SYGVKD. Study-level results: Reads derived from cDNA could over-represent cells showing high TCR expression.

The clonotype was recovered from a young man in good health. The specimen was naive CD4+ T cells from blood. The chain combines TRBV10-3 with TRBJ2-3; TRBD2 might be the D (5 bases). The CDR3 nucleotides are TGTGCCATCACGATTGGCGGGAGCACAGATACGCAGTATTTT. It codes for CAITIGGSTDTQYF.